These T cell receptor beta chains were read from a single sample in a study of T-cell memory formation after mild COVID-19. In TCRdb, the 5' RACE reads were re-called with MiXCR into one record per CDR3 protein. The data hold approximately 150,000 distinct CDR3 sequences, with about 6.1% observed a single time. The sample was PBMCs or a T cell subset sorted from them (not recorded which). These receptors originate from an adult woman who had mild COVID-19 (a few samples of this study predate the infection). Cell type and time point are not known. The CDR3 runs from the conserved cysteine through the conserved F or W. A D gene is named only where the DNA matches it firmly. The size entry is marked missing in some rows and otherwise reads once, few, many or a size class.

DNA: TGTGCCTGGAGTCCCTACGGGAGAGGGATCGGTCAGCCCCAGCATTTT
CDR3: CAWSPYGRGIGQPQHF
V: TRBV30
size: many
J: TRBJ1-5
D: -

DNA: TGTGCCAGTAGTATCCCCGGACTAGCGGGAGGAAGCTCCTACGAGCAGTACTTC
CDR3: CASSIPGLAGGSSYEQYF
V: TRBV19
size: few
J: TRBJ2-7
D: TRBD2

DNA: TGCGCCAGCAGCCATCGGAACTATGGCTACACCTTC
CDR3: CASSHRNYGYTF
V: TRBV4-3
size: -
J: TRBJ1-2
D: -

DNA: TGCAGTGCTAGAGAGGGGAGCGGAGGAGGCGGCTACACCTTC
CDR3: CSAREGSGGGGYTF
V: TRBV20-1
size: many
J: TRBJ1-2
D: -

DNA: TGTGCCAGCAGCTCGGAACGGACTACGAAGGGGAAAAATGAGCAGTTCTTC
CDR3: CASSSERTTKGKNEQFF
V: TRBV7-2
size: few
J: TRBJ2-1
D: -

DNA: TGCGCCAGCCGGGGGTTTCGCACAGATACGCAGTATTTT
CDR3: CASRGFRTDTQYF
V: TRBV4-1
size: few
J: TRBJ2-3
D: -

DNA: TGTGCCAGCAGCAGATCGCATCCCAGGAGCTCCTACAATGAGCAGTTCTTC
CDR3: CASSRSHPRSSYNEQFF
V: TRBV4-2
size: many
J: TRBJ2-1
D: -

DNA: TGTGCCAGCAGTGAGGACCGGAGCACAGATACGCAGTATTTT
CDR3: CASSEDRSTDTQYF
V: TRBV6-1
size: many
J: TRBJ2-3
D: -

DNA: TGCGCCAGCACGATGGACACGGGAGGTGAAGCTTTCTTT
CDR3: CASTMDTGGEAFF
V: TRBV5-1
size: many
J: TRBJ1-1
D: -

DNA: TGTGCCAGCAGTTACCGGCGGACGGGCTCCTACAATGAGCAGTTCTTC
CDR3: CASSYRRTGSYNEQFF
V: TRBV6-5
size: few
J: TRBJ2-1
D: -

DNA: TGTGCCAGCAGCTTAGCGACAGGGGTAGCCGGGGAGCTGTTTTTT
CDR3: CASSLATGVAGELFF
V: TRBV7-2
size: many
J: TRBJ2-2
D: TRBD1

DNA: TGTGCCAGCAGCGCCCGGGGACAGGGCCGAAGGGCCCAGTACTTC
CDR3: CASSARGQGRRAQYF
V: TRBV5-4
size: -
J: TRBJ2-5
D: TRBD1

DNA: TGTGCCAGCAGCTTAGCGGGAGGCTACCAAGAGACCCAGTACTTC
CDR3: CASSLAGGYQETQYF
V: TRBV7-9
size: many
J: TRBJ2-5
D: -

DNA: TGTGCCAGCAGCTTACTCCCCTCGGGGGGGAGCGAGACCCAGTACTTC
CDR3: CASSLLPSGGSETQYF
V: TRBV7-9
size: many
J: TRBJ2-5
D: TRBD2

DNA: TGCGCCAGCAGCTTGGCAGGGGACGGCTACGAGCAGTACTTC
CDR3: CASSLAGDGYEQYF
V: TRBV5-1
size: many
J: TRBJ2-7
D: -

DNA: TGCAGTGCTAGAGGGCTAGCGGGAGGACCCCTTCTAGCCAAAAACATTCAGTACTTC
CDR3: CSARGLAGGPLLAKNIQYF
V: TRBV20-1
size: few
J: TRBJ2-4
D: TRBD2

DNA: TGTGCCAGCAGCTTGGGACTAGCGGGAATCGGTGAGCAGTTCTTC
CDR3: CASSLGLAGIGEQFF
V: TRBV7-2
size: -
J: TRBJ2-1
D: TRBD2

DNA: TGTGCCAGCAGAATAGCGGGAAAAAATGAGCAGTTCTTC
CDR3: CASRIAGKNEQFF
V: TRBV7-2
size: many
J: TRBJ2-1
D: TRBD2

DNA: TGTGCCAGCAGAGCGACCGGCCTAGGGGTTTACGAGCAGTACTTC
CDR3: CASRATGLGVYEQYF
V: TRBV9
size: many
J: TRBJ2-7
D: -

DNA: TGTGCCACCAGTGATTTCCCCAGGGACGGCTACGAGCAGTACTTC
CDR3: CATSDFPRDGYEQYF
V: TRBV24-1
size: -
J: TRBJ2-7
D: -

DNA: TGCAGTGCTAGGGAGACTAGCGGGACCGACGCCCCCGAAGAGACCCAGTACTTC
CDR3: CSARETSGTDAPEETQYF
V: TRBV20-1
size: few
J: TRBJ2-5
D: TRBD2

DNA: TGTGCCAGCAGCCACGGGACGGGCGGGAGCTACCAAGAGACCCAGTACTTC
CDR3: CASSHGTGGSYQETQYF
V: TRBV5-5
size: -
J: TRBJ2-5
D: TRBD2

DNA: TGTGCCAGCTCACCACGCAGCGCGTTCTACGAGCAGTACTTC
CDR3: CASSPRSAFYEQYF
V: TRBV18
size: few
J: TRBJ2-7
D: -

DNA: TGTGCCAGCAGCTTAGGAGTGGGGAGCAATCAGCCCCAGCATTTT
CDR3: CASSLGVGSNQPQHF
V: TRBV7-8
size: many
J: TRBJ1-5
D: -

DNA: TGTGCCAGCAGCCCCCCCAGCGGGGGGACCTATGAGCAGTTCTTC
CDR3: CASSPPSGGTYEQFF
V: TRBV28
size: -
J: TRBJ2-1
D: TRBD2

DNA: TGTGCCAGCTCACCATCCCCGGGGGACCAGCCCCAGCATTTT
CDR3: CASSPSPGDQPQHF
V: TRBV18
size: -
J: TRBJ1-5
D: -

DNA: TGCAGTGCTTCTAGGACAGGGAAAGAGACCCAGTACTTC
CDR3: CSASRTGKETQYF
V: TRBV20-1
size: many
J: TRBJ2-5
D: TRBD1

DNA: TGTGCCAGCAGTTTAACTAGCTCGACTAGATATACAGATACGCAGTATTTT
CDR3: CASSLTSSTRYTDTQYF
V: TRBV6-2/TRBV6-3
size: many
J: TRBJ2-3
D: -

DNA: TGTGCCAGCAGTGCAACGACTAGCGCTTTCACCGGGGAGCTGTTTTTT
CDR3: CASSATTSAFTGELFF
V: TRBV6-1
size: many
J: TRBJ2-2
D: TRBD2